This entry lists 9 T cell receptor beta chains sequenced from one sample in a study of T cell responses to AZD1222 COVID-19 vaccine. Produced via immunoSEQ multiplex PCR; TCRdb's table is partial and in-frame only. The sample lists tens of thousands of clones, 80% to 95% occurring once. The specimen was peripheral blood, collected on day 0 of MenACWY control vaccination. The receptor source for this set is an adult in good health.

The genes are TRBV7-2 and TRBJ2-1, with unresolved D. The CDR3 has 13 residues. V lost 2 bases and J 6 bases, leaving 8 bases between the germline ends. Germline assignment: CDR1 SGHTA and CDR2 FQGNSA. CDR3 bases: TGTGCCAGCAGCTTATTCCAGAGCAATGAGCAGTTCTTC. Translating gives CASSLFQSNEQFF.

This chain uses TRBV4-2 with TRBJ2-1, with 8 nucleotides matching TRBD2. In germline, CDR1 is LGHNA, CDR2 YNFKEQ. V lost 1 base to trimming and J lost 5 bases; unmatched junction nucleotides: 4. This CDR3 is built from 15 residues. The CDR3 spells CASSQGVSGNNEQFF. The CDR3 bases are TGTGCCAGCAGCCAAGGGGTTAGCGGGAACAATGAGCAGTTCTTC.

The J gene is TRBJ2-5, the V gene TRBV2, with TRBD2 as a possible D gene (5 bases). The CDR3 extends over 15 amino acids. V was trimmed by 3 bases and J by 1 base, leaving 12 bases between them. Per germline, CDR1 SNHLY and CDR2 FYNNEI. This chain's CDR3 is CASSDGGTIQETQYF. CDR3 nucleotides: TGTGCCAGCAGTGACGGAGGCACGATCCAAGAGACCCAGTACTTC.

V and J are TRBV3-1 (or the pseudogene TRBV3-2) and TRBJ1-1, with a tentative D call TRBD1 (5 bases). The CDR3 is made up of 14 amino acids. The germline CDR1 and CDR2 sequences are LGHDT and YNNKEL (reference sequence). Trimming took off 1 base at V and 4 bases at J, with 10 bases between the two ends. The CDR3: CASSQAGSVTEAFF. In DNA form, the CDR3 reads TGTGCCAGCAGCCAAGCAGGGTCGGTCACTGAAGCTTTCTTT.

This chain joins TRBV11-2 and TRBJ2-7, with 9 positions matching TRBD1. V trimming: 6 bases; J trimming: 12 bases; junction bases outside the gene matches: 15. The length of the CDR3 is 14 residues. From germline, CDR1 is SGHAT and CDR2 FQNNGV. The CDR3 region has the DNA TGTGCCAGCAGACACAGGGGGCAGTTCGCCCCGGGGTACTTC. It encodes CASRHRGQFAPGYF. Full variable domain (outside the CDR3, taken from reference TRBV11-2 and TRBJ2-7): EAGVAQSPRYKIIEKRQSVAFWCNPISGHATLYWYQQILGQGPKLLIQFQNNGVVDDSQLPKDRFSAERLKGVDSTLKIQPAKLEDSAVYLCASRHRGQFAPGYFGPGTRLTVT.

V is TRBV7-6 and J is TRBJ2-1, with D hard to call. The germline V gene has CDR1 SGHVS and CDR2 FNYEAQ. V gave up 1 base and J gave up 0 bases, with 10 bases separating them. The CDR3 covers 16 residues. Here the CDR3 reads CASSLVGVGSYNEQFF. Here the CDR3 DNA reads TGTGCCAGCAGCTTAGTCGGAGTGGGCTCCTACAATGAGCAGTTCTTC.

V is TRBV5-8 and J is TRBJ2-2, with D tentatively TRBD1 (6 bases). Germline V CDR1 and CDR2: SGHTS, YDEGEE. Trimming left V 0 bases short and J 3 bases short, with 12 bases between. The CDR3 sequence is 16 residues long. The CDR3 reads CASSLGYPGDTGELFF. The CDR3 DNA reads TGTGCCAGCAGCTTGGGGTATCCAGGGGACACCGGGGAGCTGTTTTTT.

The chain joins TRBV25-1 to TRBJ1-2, with D possibly being TRBD1 (5 bases). The CDR3 covers 14 residues. V was trimmed by 6 bases and J by 8 bases, leaving 19 bases between them. Germline V lookup: CDR1 MGHDK, CDR2 SYGVNS. The CDR3 here is CASRNPGPKEGYTF. The CDR3 DNA follows: TGTGCCAGCAGGAATCCGGGGCCCAAGGAGGGCTACACCTTC.

The chain combines TRBV7-2 with TRBJ1-1; D unclear. Trimming shortened V by 2 bases and J by 6 bases, and 10 bases separated the two germline ends. The CDR3 spans 13 residues. CDR1 and CDR2 (germline): SGHTA, FQGNSA. As DNA, the CDR3 is TGTGCCAGCAGCTTATACCAATTCGCTGAAGCTTTCTTT. Encoded protein: CASSLYQFAEAFF.